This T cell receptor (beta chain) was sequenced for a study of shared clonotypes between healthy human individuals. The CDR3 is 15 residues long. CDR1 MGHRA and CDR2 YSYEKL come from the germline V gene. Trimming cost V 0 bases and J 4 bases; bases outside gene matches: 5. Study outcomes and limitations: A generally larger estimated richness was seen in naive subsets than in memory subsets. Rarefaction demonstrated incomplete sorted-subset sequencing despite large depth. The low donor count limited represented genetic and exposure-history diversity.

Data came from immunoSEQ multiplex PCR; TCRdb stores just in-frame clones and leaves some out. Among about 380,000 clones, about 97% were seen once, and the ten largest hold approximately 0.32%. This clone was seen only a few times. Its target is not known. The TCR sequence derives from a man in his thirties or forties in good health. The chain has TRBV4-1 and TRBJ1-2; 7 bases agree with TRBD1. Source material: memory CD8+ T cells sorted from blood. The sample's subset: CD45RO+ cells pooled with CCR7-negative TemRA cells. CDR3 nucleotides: TGCGCCAGCAGCCAAGATACAGGGGCGATCTATGGCTACACCTTC. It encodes CASSQDTGAIYGYTF.